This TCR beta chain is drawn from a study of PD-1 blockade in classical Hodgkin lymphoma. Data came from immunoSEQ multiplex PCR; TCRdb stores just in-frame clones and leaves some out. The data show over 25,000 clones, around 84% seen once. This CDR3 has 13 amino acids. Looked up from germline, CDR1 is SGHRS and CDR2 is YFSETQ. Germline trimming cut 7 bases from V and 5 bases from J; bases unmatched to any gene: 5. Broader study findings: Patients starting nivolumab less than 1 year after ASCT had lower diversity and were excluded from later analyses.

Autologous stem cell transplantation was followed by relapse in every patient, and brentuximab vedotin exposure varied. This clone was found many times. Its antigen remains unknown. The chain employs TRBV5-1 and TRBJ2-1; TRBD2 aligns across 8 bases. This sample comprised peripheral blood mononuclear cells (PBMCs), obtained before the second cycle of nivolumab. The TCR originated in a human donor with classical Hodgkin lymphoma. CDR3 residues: CASAREGDNEQFF. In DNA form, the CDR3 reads TGCGCCAGCGCCCGGGAGGGAGACAATGAGCAGTTCTTC.